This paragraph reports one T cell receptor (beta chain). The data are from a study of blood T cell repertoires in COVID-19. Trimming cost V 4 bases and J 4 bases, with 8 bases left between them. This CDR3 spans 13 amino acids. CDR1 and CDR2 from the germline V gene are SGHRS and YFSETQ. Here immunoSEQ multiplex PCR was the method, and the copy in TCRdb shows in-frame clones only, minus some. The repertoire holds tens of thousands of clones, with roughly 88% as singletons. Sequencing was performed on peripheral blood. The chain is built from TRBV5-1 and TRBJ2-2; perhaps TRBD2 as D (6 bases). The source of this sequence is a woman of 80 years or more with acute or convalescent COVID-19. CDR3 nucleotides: TGCGCCAGCAGCGGAGGGCGCACCGGGGAGCTGTTTTTT. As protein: CASSGGRTGELFF. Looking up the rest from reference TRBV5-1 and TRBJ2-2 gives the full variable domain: KAGVTQTPRYLIKTRGQQVTLSCSPISGHRSVSWYQQTPGQGLQFLFEYFSETQRNKGNFPGRFSGRQFSNSRSEMNVSTLELGDSALYLCASSGGRTGELFFGEGSRLTVL.